This T cell receptor (beta chain) was identified during a study of blood T cell repertoires in COVID-19. Looking at the study overall: The United States, Italy and Spain provided the acute and convalescent COVID-19 samples. PBMCs, B-cell-depleted T cells, or T cells were the source of the cDNA or gDNA that made up the material.

Original methodology: Cell counts per sample came from amplifying reference gene primers. Some clones are missing from TCRdb's copy, which holds only in-frame ones; the method was immunoSEQ multiplex PCR. V, J and clone size were drawn from that table, and D and trimming were deduced from the DNA. The sample carries 220,000 or so clones, around 81% recorded once. Trimming took 7 bases from V and 8 from J; bases not matched to a gene: 11. The germline gives CDR1 SQVTM, CDR2 ANQGSEA. The CDR3 is made up of 14 amino acids. The clonotype originates from a woman between 25 and 40 years old who had recovered from COVID-19. Material: peripheral blood. The chain combines TRBV29-1 with TRBJ1-2; TRBD1 aligns across 12 bases. The CDR3 is CSGGTGGGWKGYTF. The DNA of the CDR3 is TGCAGCGGTGGGACAGGGGGCGGGTGGAAAGGCTACACCTTC.